This TCR beta chain was sequenced in a study of T cell repertoires in cytomegalovirus infection. Study results and limitations: Cumulative frequency (of public TCR beta family members) identified carriers of CMV plus the relevant HLA.

This clonotype was picked up a small number of times. Antigen unknown. Each CDR3 protein gets one entry after TCRdb re-called the reads with MiXCR. The sample yields 650,000 to 900,000 distinct CDR3 sequences, almost 30% seen once. Sample: cultured CD8+ T cells from PBMCs, taken from culture after CMV antigen stimulation. The source of this sequence is a human donor in good health (CMV status not recorded). Some clones in this sample may be carry-over from other donors' samples.

CDR3: CATVIQGVYGYTF. The CDR3 DNA reads as TGTGCCACAGTGATTCAGGGAGTCTATGGCTACACCTTC. This chain uses TRBV2 with TRBJ1-2, with D possibly TRBD1 on 5 matching bases. The CDR3 has 13 amino acids. Between the trimmed V and J ends, which lost 10 bases and 4 bases, there was a span of 16 bases. Looked up from germline, CDR1 is SNHLY and CDR2 is FYNNEI.